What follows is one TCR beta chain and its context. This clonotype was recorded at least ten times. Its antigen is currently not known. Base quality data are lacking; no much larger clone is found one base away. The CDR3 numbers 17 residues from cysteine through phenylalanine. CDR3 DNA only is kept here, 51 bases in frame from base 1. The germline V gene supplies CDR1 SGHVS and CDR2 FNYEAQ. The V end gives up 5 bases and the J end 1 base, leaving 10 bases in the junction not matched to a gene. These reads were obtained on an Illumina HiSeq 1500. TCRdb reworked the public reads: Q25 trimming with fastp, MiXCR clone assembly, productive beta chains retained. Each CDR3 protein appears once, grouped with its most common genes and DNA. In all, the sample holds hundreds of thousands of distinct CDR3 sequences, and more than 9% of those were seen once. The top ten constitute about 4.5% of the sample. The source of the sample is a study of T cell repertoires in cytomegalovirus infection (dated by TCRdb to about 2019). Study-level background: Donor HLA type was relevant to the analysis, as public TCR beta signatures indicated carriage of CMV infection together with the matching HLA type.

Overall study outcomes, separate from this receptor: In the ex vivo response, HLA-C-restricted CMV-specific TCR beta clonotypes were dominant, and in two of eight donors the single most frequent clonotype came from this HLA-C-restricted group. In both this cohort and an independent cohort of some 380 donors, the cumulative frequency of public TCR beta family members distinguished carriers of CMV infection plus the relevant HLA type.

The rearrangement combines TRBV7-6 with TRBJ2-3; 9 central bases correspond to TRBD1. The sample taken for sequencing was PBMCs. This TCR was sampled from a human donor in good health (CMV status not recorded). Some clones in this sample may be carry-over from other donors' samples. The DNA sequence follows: TGTGCCAGCAGCCACACCTTCGGACAGGGGCGCACAGATACGCAGTATTTT. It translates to CASSHTFGQGRTDTQYF.